Listed below are T cell receptor beta chains from one sample, sequenced in a study of brain T cells in children with intractable seizures. Some clones are missing from TCRdb's copy, which holds only in-frame ones; the method was immunoSEQ multiplex PCR. In the table there are about 340,000 clones, 85% to 95% of which are singletons. The material sequenced was peripheral blood, taken more than 4 months after surgery. The receptors here all came from a boy under two years old with tuberous sclerosis and intractable seizures. Both conserved end residues are part of each CDR3. A D gene is named only where the DNA matches it firmly. The size of a clone is reported for some rows only, either as once, few or many, or as a class for expanded clones.

d_call | clone_size | j_call | v_call | cdr3_nt | cdr3_aa
- | once | TRBJ2-7 | TRBV3-1/TRBV3-2 | TGTGCCAGCAGCCAGGGGTTAGCAGTGGTATCATACGAGCAGTACTTC | CASSQGLAVVSYEQYF
- | - | TRBJ2-2 | TRBV24-1 | TGTGCCACCAGTGATTTTCCGGCAGGGGAGCTGTTTTTT | CATSDFPAGELFF
- | - | TRBJ1-5 | TRBV18 | TGTGCCAGCTCCCGTGAGATCGGGCAGCCCCAGCATTTT | CASSREIGQPQHF
- | once | TRBJ2-1 | TRBV9 | TGTGCCAGCAGCGCCCGGGACTCCCCTCGGGCCAATGAGCAGTTCTTC | CASSARDSPRANEQFF
TRBD2 | - | TRBJ2-5 | TRBV3-1/TRBV3-2 | TGTGCCAGCAGCCCTGGGACTAGCGGGGGGGCAAGAGAGACCCAGTACTTC | CASSPGTSGGARETQYF
- | - | TRBJ1-1 | TRBV20-1 | TGCAGTGCTAGTACAGGTTGGACTGAAGCTTTCTTT | CSASTGWTEAFF
TRBD1 | few | TRBJ2-3 | TRBV19 | TGTGCCAGTAGTCCCTGGGGACAGAGCACAGATACGCAGTATTTT | CASSPWGQSTDTQYF
- | - | TRBJ1-1 | TRBV21-1 | TGTGCCAGCAGCAAAGGTAGGCAGGGGCAGACTGAAGCTTTCTTT | CASSKGRQGQTEAFF
- | few | TRBJ2-5 | TRBV9 | TGTGCCAGCAGCGCGGATTTAAAGACCCAGTACTTC | CASSADLKTQYF
- | - | TRBJ1-5 | TRBV5-5 | TGTGCCAGCAGCTTGGAGGCAGGAGCCTATAGCAATCAGCCCCAGCATTTT | CASSLEAGAYSNQPQHF
TRBD1 | - | TRBJ1-4 | TRBV5-1 | TGCGCCAGCAGCTTAGAGACAGGGAGGAATGAAAAACTGTTTTTT | CASSLETGRNEKLFF